These 31 T cell receptor beta chains originate from one sample sequenced in a study of blood T cells in healthy people across ages. It was with a sample-barcoded 5' primer and a J-beta primer mix that a second PCR of roughly 6 to 12 cycles was run. TCRdb processed the 5' RACE reads anew with MiXCR; each CDR3 protein has one entry. The sample holds under 1,100,000 distinct CDR3 sequences; approximately 26% are singletons and the top ten take around 0.75%. These sequences were also reported in another study, on T cells of mothers and their children.

The sequencing input was blood. These receptor sequences come from a girl aged 2 to 9 in good health.

This chain uses TRBV6-5 with TRBJ2-4; 10 positions match TRBD1. CDR3 length equals 15 residues. Losses at the gene ends were 2 bases for V and 7 bases for J; bases not matched to a gene: 5. Looked up from germline, CDR1 is MNHEY and CDR2 is SVGAGI. DNA for the CDR3: TGTGCCAGCAGTTACGCCGGGACAGGGGCCAACATTCAGTACTTC. Amino acids: CASSYAGTGANIQYF.

The rearrangement joins TRBV6-5 to TRBJ1-1; 7 nucleotides agree with TRBD1. Trimming at V came to 2 bases and at J to 7 bases, leaving 4 bases not matched to a gene. Germline CDR1 and CDR2: MNHEY and SVGAGI. This CDR3 comprises 13 residues. The CDR3 reads CASSYTRTGEAFF. In DNA, the CDR3 is TGTGCCAGCAGTTACACCAGGACAGGTGAAGCTTTCTTT.

V usage is TRBV4-3 and J usage is TRBJ2-3; the D is unclear. The CDR3 runs to 14 residues. CDR1 LGHNA and CDR2 YSLEER come from the germline V gene. The V gene lost 4 bases and the J gene lost 0 bases, with 8 bases spanning the gap. The CDR3 DNA sequence: TGCGCCAGCAGCCGCAGGTGGAGCACAGATACGCAGTATTTT. Protein product: CASSRRWSTDTQYF.

This chain joins TRBV12-3 or TRBV12-4 and TRBJ2-2; no firm D call. Trimming removed 3 bases at V and 3 bases at J, with 17 bases between. The CDR3 spans 17 residues. The CDR3 region has the DNA TGTGCCAGCAGTTTTCAGTTAGTGGGCAGACACACCGGGGAGCTGTTTTTT. The encoded protein is CASSFQLVGRHTGELFF.

The V call is TRBV7-9, the J call TRBJ1-4, with TRBD1 identical over 7 bases. Unmatched junction bases numbered 7, after V lost 4 bases and J lost 8 bases. The germline V gene has CDR1 SEHNR and CDR2 FQNEAQ (reference sequence). The CDR3 spans 14 residues. This chain's CDR3 is CASSSFGTDEKLFF. CDR3 nucleotide sequence: TGTGCCAGCAGCTCGTTCGGGACAGACGAAAAACTGTTTTTT. Full variable domain (outside the CDR3, taken from reference TRBV7-9 and TRBJ1-4): DTGVSQNPRHKITKRGQNVTFRCDPISEHNRLYWYRQTLGQGPEFLTYFQNEAQLEKSRLLSDRFSAERPKGSFSTLEIQRTEQGDSAMYLCASSSFGTDEKLFFGSGTQLSVL.

CDR3 DNA: TGCGCCAGCAGCTTGGCAGGACTAGCGGGGTCAGATACGCAGTATTTT. Encoded protein: CASSLAGLAGSDTQYF. This chain connects TRBV5-1 to TRBJ2-3; 12 bases align to TRBD2. The junction had 3 bases not matched to a gene; V was cut back by 0 bases and J by 4 bases. The CDR3 is made up of 16 amino acids. Looked up from germline, CDR1 is SGHRS and CDR2 is YFSETQ.

V gene TRBV5-6 combines with J gene TRBJ1-1, with 7 bases identical to TRBD1. Germline V gives CDR1 SGHDT, CDR2 YYEEEE. The CDR3 totals 17 residues. With 0 bases clipped from V and 5 bases from J, the junction kept 13 bases outside the gene matches. CDR3 nucleotides: TGTGCCAGCAGCTTGGGCGTGGGGGAGGGGGCAGGTACTGAAGCTTTCTTT. It codes for CASSLGVGEGAGTEAFF.

The gene calls are TRBV2 and TRBJ1-2; 11 bases are a match to TRBD1. The CDR3 is 16 residues long. Germline V CDR1 and CDR2: SNHLY, FYNNEI. Unmatched junction bases numbered 6, after V lost 2 bases and J lost 4 bases. CDR3 protein: CASSEPPGQGVYGYTF. CDR3 nucleotide sequence: TGTGCCAGCAGTGAACCCCCGGGACAGGGGGTCTATGGCTACACCTTC. Using reference TRBV2 and TRBJ1-2 for the parts outside the CDR3, the full variable domain is EPEVTQTPSHQVTQMGQEVILRCVPISNHLYFYWYRQILGQKVEFLVSFYNNEISEKSEIFDDQFSVERPDGSNFTLKIRSTKLEDSAMYFCASSEPPGQGVYGYTFGSGTRLTVV.

The genes are TRBV29-1 and TRBJ2-1, with 11 bases lining up with TRBD2. The CDR3 loop spans 17 amino acids. Per the germline V gene, CDR1 is SQVTM and CDR2 is ANQGSEA. The V and J ends lost 4 bases and 2 bases, in that order; junction bases with no gene match: 10. CDR3 sequence reads: CSVALLAGDRPYNEQFF. CDR3 nucleotides: TGCAGCGTTGCCTTACTAGCGGGAGACCGCCCCTACAATGAGCAGTTCTTC.

This clonotype was seen a handful of times. The V call is TRBV4-1, the J call TRBJ2-1; 15 bases map to TRBD2. The CDR3 has 15 residues. From germline, CDR1 is MGHRA and CDR2 YSYEKL. V was pared by 3 bases and J by 10 bases, with 4 bases of the junction left unmatched. The CDR3 coding sequence is TGCGCCAGCAGCCAGGGACTAGCGGGAGGACGGGAGCAGTTCTTC. Translation: CASSQGLAGGREQFF.

The V gene is TRBV10-3, the J gene TRBJ2-5; 10 bases are a match to TRBD1. Gene TRBJ2-1 matches the end of the DNA better, so the J call may be wrong. Germline CDR1 is ENHRY and CDR2 is SYGVKD. The CDR3 covers 16 residues. CDR3 residues: CAIRPTGGGSLNEQFF. CDR3 coding DNA: TGTGCCATCAGGCCGACAGGGGGCGGAAGCCTCAATGAGCAGTTCTTC.

This clonotype was counted a few times. This sequence joins TRBV20-1 and TRBJ2-1; 12 bases agree with TRBD2. Germline trimming cut 3 bases from V and 3 bases from J; bases unmatched to any gene: 3. The germline gives CDR1 DFQATT, CDR2 SNEGSKA (reference sequence). The CDR3 has 15 amino acids. This CDR3 reads CSASELAGGYNEQFF. DNA for the CDR3: TGCAGTGCTAGCGAACTAGCGGGGGGCTACAATGAGCAGTTCTTC.

The table lists this clonotype with a few counts. This sequence joins TRBV7-8 and TRBJ2-7; a weak D match, TRBD2 (5 bases). Near its end, the DNA agrees better with TRBJ2-1, so the J call may be wrong. CDR3 size: 14 residues. CDR1 SGHVS and CDR2 FQNEAQ come from the germline V gene. CDR3 bases: TGTGCCAGCAGCCTCTATGGGAGAAATAGTGAGCAGTTCTTC. It yields the protein CASSLYGRNSEQFF.

The chain couples TRBV20-1 to TRBJ2-3; 8 positions match TRBD2. CDR3 length: 16 amino acids. Germline CDR1 and CDR2: DFQATT and SNEGSKA (reference sequence). The V gene end was trimmed by 4 bases and the J gene end by 2 bases; junction bases not matched to a gene: 11. As DNA, the CDR3 is TGCAGTGCTATCCCCCACGGGGGGGCCGACACAGATACGCAGTATTTT. Translating it yields CSAIPHGGADTDTQYF.

The chain recombines TRBV6-2 or TRBV6-3 with TRBJ1-2; the match to TRBD1 covers 7 bases. Unmatched junction bases numbered 4, after V lost 6 bases and J lost 0 bases. There are 14 residues in the CDR3. The germline V gene has CDR1 MNHEY and CDR2 SVGEGT. The CDR3 coding sequence is TGTGCCAGCAGAAGACAGGGAACTAACTATGGCTACACCTTC. It is translated as CASRRQGTNYGYTF.

In DNA, the CDR3 is TGTGCCACCAGCACCTCTAGCACGATCGCGCTCACCGGCCTCTACAATGAGCAGTTCTTC. Its protein product is CATSTSSTIALTGLYNEQFF. The chain carries TRBV15 and TRBJ2-1; D perhaps matches TRBD2 (5 bases). V dropped 4 bases and J dropped 3 bases, with 28 bases sitting between them. Germline lookup yields CDR1 LNHNV and CDR2 YYDKDF (reference sequence). This CDR3 contains 20 residues.

This clonotype was seen a few times. The rearrangement uses TRBV29-1 and TRBJ2-1; D gene uncertain. Germline loops: CDR1 SQVTM, CDR2 ANQGSEA. V dropped 7 bases and J dropped 5 bases, with 15 bases sitting between them. The length of the CDR3 is 13 residues. As DNA, the CDR3 is TGCAGCGCTCACGACGGAGTGAACAATGAGCAGTTCTTC. Protein sequence: CSAHDGVNNEQFF.

This clonotype turned up a few times. This chain uses TRBV7-9 with TRBJ2-4; D is uncertain. Germline values: CDR1 SEHNR, CDR2 FQNEAQ (reference sequence). V was pared by 8 bases and J by 6 bases, with 11 bases between. CDR3 length: 12 amino acids. CDR3 amino acids: CASEGQLNIQYF. The DNA for the CDR3 is TGTGCCAGCGAAGGGCAATTAAACATTCAGTACTTC.

V and J are TRBV10-3 and TRBJ2-2; D is uncertain. The V end was cut by 7 bases, the J end by 0 bases, with 6 bases between. CDR3 length equals 13 residues. The germline CDR1 and CDR2 sequences are ENHRY and SYGVKD. The CDR3 nucleotides read TGTGCCATCACCCCCGCGAACACCGGGGAGCTGTTTTTT. This gives the protein CAITPANTGELFF.

The CDR3 DNA reads TGCAGCGTTGGCGGGGGGGTAGGGGTCATAGAGACCCAGTACTTC. Protein sequence: CSVGGGVGVIETQYF. V and J are TRBV29-1 and TRBJ2-5, with 9 bases lining up with TRBD2. Germline CDR1 reads SQVTM; CDR2 reads ANQGSEA. The CDR3 loop spans 15 amino acids. V lost 4 bases, J lost 4 bases, and 10 bases stayed unmatched.

This clonotype was observed a few times. The CDR3 DNA sequence: TGTGCCAGCAGTACTCTTACTGAAGCTTTCTTT. As protein: CASSTLTEAFF. The chain combines TRBV12-3 or TRBV12-4 with TRBJ1-1; no clear D gene. The CDR3 length is 11 residues. The germline V and J ends were trimmed by 5 bases and 5 bases, with 6 bases remaining between them.

This clonotype has just a few counts. This rearrangement joins TRBV7-2 to TRBJ2-7; unclear D gene. V was pared by 1 base and J by 4 bases, with 11 bases between. The germline CDR1 and CDR2 sequences are SGHTA and FQGNSA. There are 14 residues in the CDR3. The CDR3: CASSLEVQPYEQYF. DNA for the CDR3: TGTGCCAGCAGCTTAGAGGTACAGCCATACGAGCAGTACTTC. Using reference TRBV7-2 and TRBJ2-7 for the parts outside the CDR3, the full variable domain is GAGVSQSPSNKVTEKGKDVELRCDPISGHTALYWYRQSLGQGLEFLIYFQGNSAPDKSGLPSDRFSAERTGGSVSTLTIQRTQQEDSAVYLCASSLEVQPYEQYFGPGTRLTVT.

This sequence joins TRBV27 and TRBJ1-2; unclear D gene. The CDR3 consists of 11 residues. Germline V gene data show CDR1 as MNHEY and CDR2 as SMNVEV (reference sequence). V dropped 10 bases and J dropped 3 bases, with 9 bases sitting between them. CDR3 loop: CATRTHYGYTF. The CDR3, as DNA: TGTGCCACCCGGACGCACTATGGCTACACCTTC.

This clonotype was detected a few times. DNA of the CDR3: TGTGCCAGTACCTGGACAGGGGAAGGCTACACCTTC. Protein sequence: CASTWTGEGYTF. V is TRBV19 and J is TRBJ1-2; 9 bases are shared with TRBD1. Germline V gene sequence: CDR1 LNHDA, CDR2 SQIVND (reference sequence). V was clipped by 7 bases and J by 8 bases; unmatched bases: 5. This CDR3 comprises 12 residues. Looking up the rest from reference TRBV19 and TRBJ1-2 gives the full variable domain: DGGITQSPKYLFRKEGQNVTLSCEQNLNHDAMYWYRQDPGQGLRLIYYSQIVNDFQKGDIAEGYSVSREKKESFPLTVTSAQKNPTAFYLCASTWTGEGYTFGSGTRLTVV.

In this sample, this clonotype turned up a few times. The chain couples TRBV28 to TRBJ2-3, with a possible D match to TRBD1 (6 bases). The CDR3 covers 16 residues. From germline, CDR1 is MDHEN and CDR2 SYDVKM. V lost 5 bases, J lost 2 bases, and 17 bases lay in between. CDR3 loop: CASSPGQYPITDTQYF. In nucleotides, the CDR3 is TGTGCCAGCAGTCCTGGACAGTACCCTATCACAGATACGCAGTATTTT.

The rearrangement uses TRBV6-1 and TRBJ1-4; no clear D gene. The V gene lost 7 bases and the J gene lost 0 bases, with 15 bases spanning the gap. Per the germline V gene, CDR1 is MNHNS and CDR2 is SASEGT. This CDR3 has 16 amino acids. The CDR3 bases are TGTGCCAGCACCGGGATAAATTTCTCAACTAATGAAAAACTGTTTTTT. This translates into CASTGINFSTNEKLFF.

V usage is TRBV6-4 and J usage is TRBJ2-5; 7 nucleotides match TRBD1. The CDR3 runs 14 residues. J lost 4 bases, V lost 6 bases, and 8 bases had no gene match. The germline gives CDR1 MRHNA, CDR2 SNTAGT. This chain's CDR3 is CASSPDRESETQYF. CDR3 nucleotide sequence: TGTGCCAGCAGCCCCGACAGGGAGTCAGAGACCCAGTACTTC.

This sequence joins TRBV20-1 and TRBJ2-5; 11 bases are a match to TRBD2. Germline V gene data show CDR1 as DFQATT and CDR2 as SNEGSKA (reference sequence). The CDR3 length is 13 residues. V gave up 4 bases and J gave up 6 bases; unmatched junction bases: 4. CDR3 nucleotides: TGCAGTGCTACACTAGCGGGAGCTAAGACCCAGTACTTC. Protein: CSATLAGAKTQYF.

This clonotype has more than one count but fewer than ten. The V call is TRBV11-2, the J call TRBJ2-5; 8 bases line up with TRBD1. The J call is uncertain, as TRBJ2-1 better fits the DNA end. Germline lookup yields CDR1 SGHAT and CDR2 FQNNGV. The CDR3 totals 14 residues. CDR3 in DNA: TGTGCCAGCAGCCAAAGGACAGGGACCGATGGGCAGTTCTTC. It encodes CASSQRTGTDGQFF.

The chain combines TRBV27 with TRBJ2-1, with 9 bases matching TRBD1. The closer fit of TRBJ2-7 to the DNA end suggests the J call may be wrong. The CDR3 runs 15 residues. CDR1 MNHEY and CDR2 SMNVEV come from the germline V gene (reference sequence). The CDR3 sequence: CASSPSDRGSSEQYF. The CDR3 DNA sequence: TGTGCCAGCAGTCCCTCGGACAGGGGTAGCTCCGAGCAGTACTTC.

A few counts support this clonotype. This chain joins TRBV29-1 and TRBJ2-3; D perhaps matches TRBD2 (6 bases). The germline CDR1 and CDR2 sequences are SQVTM and ANQGSEA. There are 11 residues in the CDR3. The CDR3 is CSELSGDTQYF. In DNA form, the CDR3 reads TGCAGTGAGCTCAGCGGGGATACGCAGTATTTT.